This section outlines one T cell receptor beta chain sequence together with its context. Its antigen is unknown. The same CDR3 can be traced to other DNA sequences in this sample. This specimen comes from a study of identifying expanded T cells in peripheral blood. Study-wide points: Clone count variance between approximately two-week samples rose with total template count.

Produced via immunoSEQ multiplex PCR; TCRdb's table is partial and in-frame only. The data show approximately 130,000 clones, with around four fifths seen just once and roughly 3.3% held by the top ten. CDR3 length: 13 amino acids. After removal of 0 bases from V and 6 bases from J, the junction contained 0 bases not matched to a gene. Germline-derived CDR1 and CDR2 are SGHTA and FQGNSA. The chain joins TRBV7-2 to TRBJ2-3; 7 nucleotides match TRBD2. Sequenced: blood. The sequence was collected from a person aged 18 to 75 in good health. The CDR3 DNA reads as TGTGCCAGCAGCTTAGCGCGGGGGGATACGCAGTATTTT. Amino acid sequence: CASSLARGDTQYF.